The rows below give T cell receptor beta chains drawn from one sample of a study of memory CD4+ T cells and cytomegalovirus serostatus. Profiled with immunoSEQ multiplex PCR; TCRdb holds only in-frame clones, not every one. The sample consists of around 50,000 clones, around 80% of them appearing once. Sequenced sample: memory CD4+ T cells from blood. These receptors were obtained from an adult in good health and CMV-seronegative. CDR3s include the opening cysteine and the closing phenylalanine or tryptophan. Each record gives: CDR3 protein, CDR3 DNA, CDR3 length, J gene, D gene, V gene, clone size. A D gene is named only where the DNA matches it firmly. The size of a clone is reported for some rows only, either as once, few or many, or as a class for expanded clones.

CDR3: CASRGGRRAEAFF
DNA: TGTGCCAGCAGGGGGGGAAGAAGGGCTGAAGCTTTCTTT
length: 13
J: TRBJ1-1
D: NA
V: TRBV6-5
size: NA

CDR3: CASSGQFTEAFF
DNA: TGTGCCAGCAGTGGACAGTTCACTGAAGCTTTCTTT
length: 12
J: TRBJ1-1
D: NA
V: TRBV6-1
size: few

CDR3: CASSYSSYNEQFF
DNA: TGTGCCAGCAGTTACTCTAGTTACAATGAGCAGTTCTTC
length: 13
J: TRBJ2-1
D: NA
V: TRBV6-6
size: NA

CDR3: CATTGPPVGELFF
DNA: TGTGCCACCACGGGACCCCCGGTCGGGGAGCTGTTTTTT
length: 13
J: TRBJ2-2
D: NA
V: TRBV19
size: NA

CDR3: CASSVRRGTTGELFF
DNA: TGTGCCAGCAGCGTACGACGAGGAACCACCGGGGAGCTGTTTTTT
length: 15
J: TRBJ2-2
D: NA
V: TRBV5-4
size: NA

CDR3: CASSKTGTTKNNEQFF
DNA: TGTGCCAGCAGCAAAACCGGGACCACTAAGAACAATGAGCAGTTCTTC
length: 16
J: TRBJ2-1
D: NA
V: TRBV7-3
size: once

CDR3: CASSLDRSNQPQHF
DNA: TGTGCCAGCAGCCTGGACAGATCCAATCAGCCCCAGCATTTT
length: 14
J: TRBJ1-5
D: NA
V: TRBV6-1
size: NA

CDR3: CASSEYKDRASGSQYF
DNA: TGTGCCAGCAGTGAATATAAGGACAGGGCGTCGGGGTCTCAGTACTTC
length: 16
J: TRBJ2-5
D: TRBD1
V: TRBV6-1
size: NA

CDR3: CASSVDASGIFDEQYF
DNA: TGTGCCAGCAGCGTAGATGCTAGCGGGATATTTGACGAGCAGTACTTC
length: 16
J: TRBJ2-7
D: TRBD2
V: TRBV9
size: NA

CDR3: CASSLRGMGTDTQYF
DNA: TGCGCCAGCAGCTTGCGGGGTATGGGCACAGATACGCAGTATTTT
length: 15
J: TRBJ2-3
D: NA
V: TRBV5-1
size: NA

CDR3: CASSDEGVRSNQPQHF
DNA: TGTGCCAGCAGTGATGAGGGCGTCCGTAGCAATCAGCCCCAGCATTTT
length: 16
J: TRBJ1-5
D: NA
V: TRBV6-1
size: NA

CDR3: CASSSQGGGGYTF
DNA: TGCGCCAGCAGCTCCCAGGGCGGTGGCGGCTACACCTTC
length: 13
J: TRBJ1-2
D: NA
V: TRBV5-1
size: once

CDR3: CASSLVGPGETQYF
DNA: TGTGCCAGCAGTTTGGTGGGACCCGGTGAGACCCAGTACTTC
length: 14
J: TRBJ2-5
D: NA
V: TRBV28
size: NA

CDR3: CASRSSAGPQGGGNQPQHF
DNA: TGCGCCAGCAGGAGTTCTGCGGGACCCCAAGGAGGAGGCAATCAGCCCCAGCATTTT
length: 19
J: TRBJ1-5
D: NA
V: TRBV10-2
size: NA